One sample yielded the 22 T cell receptor beta chains listed below, sequenced in a study of cytomegalovirus exposure and HLA in healthy donors. Vbeta (60) and Jbeta (13) primers were used in the PCR. Measured with immunoSEQ multiplex PCR; TCRdb has only the in-frame clones, and not every one. The table shows about 180,000 clones, with over 80% occurring only once. Sequencing was done on a sample of PBMCs. These receptors all come from a boy aged 2 to 10 in good health and CMV-seronegative.

This chain joins TRBV2 and TRBJ2-7; TRBD2 matches at 13 bases. CDR1 and CDR2 from the germline V gene are SNHLY and FYNNEI. The CDR3 has 15 amino acids. With 1 base clipped from V and 7 bases from J, the junction kept 4 bases outside the gene matches. This CDR3 reads CASSEVGLAGEEQYF. CDR3 sequence (DNA): TGTGCCAGCAGTGAAGTCGGACTAGCGGGAGAAGAGCAGTACTTC.

This chain uses TRBV30 with TRBJ2-5; maybe TRBD2 (7 bases). V dropped 0 bases and J dropped 6 bases, with 11 bases sitting between them. CDR1 is GTSNPN, CDR2 SVGIG, per germline (reference sequence). CDR3 length: 13 residues. For the CDR3, the DNA is TGTGCCTGGAGTGTGGGGGGGGCGAAGACCCAGTACTTC. Translating gives CAWSVGGAKTQYF.

The chain uses TRBV29-1 and TRBJ1-1; 7 bases match TRBD1. This CDR3 contains 12 residues. Germline assignment: CDR1 SQVTM and CDR2 ANQGSEA. Trimming removed 7 bases from V and 0 bases from J; junction bases left unmatched: 2. CDR3 nucleotides: TGCAGCGCACAGGGGATGAACACTGAAGCTTTCTTT. Its translation: CSAQGMNTEAFF.

This clone came up a few times. This chain uses TRBV23-1 with TRBJ1-5; 10 bases are a match to TRBD1. TRBV23-1 carries the ORF label, with uncertain function. CDR3 length equals 17 residues. The ends lost 2 bases at V and 0 bases at J; junction bases unmatched: 4. CDR3 coding DNA: TGCGCCAGCAGTCAAGGGACAGGGGTCTATAGCAATCAGCCCCAGCATTTT. It codes for CASSQGTGVYSNQPQHF.

CDR3 amino acids: CASSLEPGIQETQYF. The CDR3 DNA follows: TGCGCCAGCAGCTTGGAACCGGGAATCCAAGAGACCCAGTACTTC. The rearrangement links TRBV5-1 to TRBJ2-5; D is perhaps TRBD2 (5 bases). CDR1 SGHRS and CDR2 YFSETQ come from the germline V gene. CDR3 length: 15 residues. V lost 0 bases, J lost 1 base, and 10 bases lay in between.

The chain carries TRBV2 and TRBJ2-5, with 7 bases identical to TRBD2. Looked up from germline, CDR1 is SNHLY and CDR2 is FYNNEI. The CDR3 runs to 12 residues. Germline trimming cut 3 bases from V and 5 bases from J; bases unmatched to any gene: 0. CDR3 sequence reads: CASSEGGETQYF. The CDR3 DNA follows: TGTGCCAGCAGTGAGGGGGGGGAGACCCAGTACTTC.

The chain is built from TRBV9 and TRBJ1-5, with a possible D match to TRBD1 (5 bases). V lost 5 bases to trimming and J lost 0 bases, with 12 bases between them. CDR3 length equals 15 residues. Germline V gene sequence: CDR1 SGDLS, CDR2 YYNGEE. The CDR3 nucleotides are TGTGCCAGCAGTGAATTAGGACATAGCAATCAGCCCCAGCATTTT. It codes for CASSELGHSNQPQHF.

The chain employs TRBV10-2 and TRBJ2-2, with TRBD2 matching over 7 bases. The CDR3 contains 14 residues. V trimming: 3 bases; J trimming: 6 bases; junction bases outside the gene matches: 4. CDR1 WSHSY and CDR2 SAAADI come from the germline V gene. The CDR3 reads CASSDGRDPGELFF. The CDR3 DNA follows: TGCGCCAGCAGTGATGGGAGGGATCCCGGGGAGCTGTTTTTT.

This chain joins TRBV9 and TRBJ2-3, with 7 bases that match TRBD2. The V and J ends lost 6 bases and 6 bases, in that order; junction bases with no gene match: 10. Germline-derived CDR1 and CDR2 are SGDLS and YYNGEE. The CDR3 length is 14 residues. CDR3 bases: TGTGCCAGCACCGTGGGGGGGGTGACGGATACGCAGTATTTT. It encodes CASTVGGVTDTQYF.

The rearrangement links TRBV10-3 to TRBJ1-2; D uncertain. Trimming took 11 bases from V and 1 from J, leaving 17 bases between them. CDR1 and CDR2 from the germline V gene are ENHRY and SYGVKD. The CDR3 runs to 14 residues. Here the CDR3 reads CALSPGENNYGYTF. In nucleotides, the CDR3 is TGTGCCCTGTCGCCGGGTGAAAATAACTATGGCTACACCTTC.

The V call is TRBV2, the J call TRBJ2-3; 9 bases are shared with TRBD2. Germline loops: CDR1 SNHLY, CDR2 FYNNEI. This CDR3 region has 14 residues. The J segment lost 5 bases and the V segment lost 6 bases, leaving 6 bases of the junction unmatched. CDR3 nucleotides: TGTGCCAGCAGGGAGCGGGAGGTGGTAGATACGCAGTATTTT. This encodes CASREREVVDTQYF.

J is TRBJ1-2 and V is TRBV4-1, with TRBD1 matching 7 bases. With V trimmed by 0 bases and J by 3 bases, 4 bases remained unmatched. Per the germline V gene, CDR1 is MGHRA and CDR2 is YSYEKL. This CDR3 is 15 amino acids long. The CDR3 coding sequence is TGCGCCAGCAGCCAAGATGACAGGGCTCACTATGGCTACACCTTC. Residues: CASSQDDRAHYGYTF.

This chain links TRBV25-1 with TRBJ2-5; TRBD1 matches 7 bases. Germline loops: CDR1 MGHDK, CDR2 SYGVNS. The CDR3 has 14 residues. With V trimmed by 1 base and J by 4 bases, 3 bases remained unmatched. CDR3 coding DNA: TGTGCCAGCAGTGAATCGGACAGGTCAGAGACCCAGTACTTC. Its protein is CASSESDRSETQYF. The full variable domain, rest sourced from reference TRBV25-1 and TRBJ2-5, is EADIYQTPRYLVIGTGKKITLECSQTMGHDKMYWYQQDPGMELHLIHYSYGVNSTEKGDLSSESTVSRIRTEHFPLTLESARPSHTSQYLCASSESDRSETQYFGPGTRLLVL.

The genes are TRBV6-5 and TRBJ2-7, with 7 bases identical to TRBD2. V shed 6 bases and J 2 bases; nucleotides not matched to a gene: 10. In germline, CDR1 is MNHEY, CDR2 SVGAGI. CDR3 length: 15 residues. The CDR3 spells CASRPASGPTYEQYF. CDR3 DNA: TGTGCCAGCAGACCGGCTAGCGGTCCGACCTACGAGCAGTACTTC.

V usage is TRBV9 and J usage is TRBJ1-1; D is perhaps TRBD1 (6 bases). Trimming removed 4 bases from V and 8 bases from J, with 15 bases in between. Germline assignment: CDR1 SGDLS and CDR2 YYNGEE. This CDR3 has 13 residues. CDR3 sequence (DNA): TGTGCCAGCAGCCCCGGCGGGGGGCAAGAAGCTTTCTTT. Translating it yields CASSPGGGQEAFF.

This chain uses TRBV19 with TRBJ1-1; 7 nucleotides line up with TRBD1. There are 14 residues in the CDR3. Germline CDR1 LNHDA, CDR2 SQIVND (reference sequence). J lost 0 bases, V lost 5 bases, and 3 bases had no gene match. CDR3 coding DNA: TGTGCCAGTAGTCCTGGGACAGTGAACACTGAAGCTTTCTTT. It encodes CASSPGTVNTEAFF.

V gene TRBV6-5 combines with J gene TRBJ2-2; D may be TRBD1 (5 bases). There are 13 residues in the CDR3. CDR1 MNHEY and CDR2 SVGAGI come from the germline V gene. Trimming removed 8 bases from V and 3 bases from J, with 10 bases in between. In nucleotides, the CDR3 is TGTGCCAGCGGGAAAGGGGACACCGGGGAGCTGTTTTTT. It translates to CASGKGDTGELFF.

Concerning this clone itself: Germline and junction disagree at one end, which may indicate a read error. The chain employs TRBV15 and TRBJ1-1, with unresolved D. The CDR3 is made up of 14 amino acids. The germline V gene encodes CDR1 LNHNV and CDR2 YYDKDF (reference sequence). The CDR3 loop reads CATSSLTQNAEAFF. CDR3 sequence (DNA): TGTGCCACCAGCTCCCTTACCCAGAACGCTGAAGCTTTCTTT.

The chain couples TRBV6-4 to TRBJ2-1, with 7 bases lining up with TRBD2. The ends lost 5 bases at V and 9 bases at J; junction bases unmatched: 7. The CDR3 consists of 13 residues. Germline V lookup: CDR1 MRHNA, CDR2 SNTAGT. The CDR3 reads CASSSSGMGEQFF. The CDR3 region has the DNA TGTGCCAGCAGTTCAAGCGGGATGGGTGAGCAGTTCTTC.

The CDR3 nucleotides are TGCGCCAGCAGCCTGGGACTAGCGGTCAACAATGAGCAGTTCTTC. Protein sequence: CASSLGLAVNNEQFF. This chain uses TRBV5-1 with TRBJ2-1, with 11 bases lining up with TRBD2. The CDR3 length is 15 residues. The V gene end was trimmed by 4 bases and the J gene end by 5 bases; junction bases not matched to a gene: 5. CDR1 and CDR2 (germline): SGHRS, YFSETQ. The variable domain in full, with the rest retrieved from reference TRBV5-1 and TRBJ2-1, is KAGVTQTPRYLIKTRGQQVTLSCSPISGHRSVSWYQQTPGQGLQFLFEYFSETQRNKGNFPGRFSGRQFSNSRSEMNVSTLELGDSALYLCASSLGLAVNNEQFFGPGTRLTVL.

The genes are TRBV7-6 and TRBJ2-1; TRBD2 agrees at 12 bases. The V gene's germline CDR1 is SGHVS and CDR2 FNYEAQ. CDR3 length: 14 residues. The junction had 2 bases not matched to a gene; V was cut back by 6 bases and J by 5 bases. The CDR3 nucleotides read TGTGCCAGCAGTCTAGCGGGAGGGGACAATGAGCAGTTCTTC. This sequence encodes CASSLAGGDNEQFF. The full variable domain, its missing parts supplied by reference TRBV7-6 and TRBJ2-1, is GAGVSQSPRYKVTKRGQDVALRCDPISGHVSLYWYRQALGQGPEFLTYFNYEAQQDKSGLPNDRFSAERPEGSISTLTIQRTEQRDSAMYRCASSLAGGDNEQFFGPGTRLTVL.

This clone was seen only once. The chain is built from TRBV19 and TRBJ1-2, with 8 nucleotides matching TRBD1. The V segment lost 5 bases and the J segment 3 bases; nucleotides outside the gene matches: 2. CDR3 size: 13 residues. Germline V gene sequence: CDR1 LNHDA, CDR2 SQIVND (reference sequence). The CDR3 spells CASSLDRDYGYTF. CDR3 DNA: TGTGCCAGTAGTTTGGACAGGGACTATGGCTACACCTTC.